The 10 T cell receptor beta chains below were found in one sample sequenced in a study of siplizumab effects on memory and regulatory T cells. Clones were read by immunoSEQ multiplex PCR, and TCRdb kept only the in-frame ones, dropping some. This table holds 120,000 or so clones, 92% found once. Sequencing was carried out using CD4+ T cells sorted from blood. The receptor set was obtained from a human donor in good health.

The chain links TRBV7-9 to TRBJ2-7, with TRBD2 as a possible D gene (6 bases). The CDR3 sequence is 15 residues long. Trimming took 4 bases from V and 0 from J, leaving 13 bases between them. Germline V gene sequence: CDR1 SEHNR, CDR2 FQNEAQ (reference sequence). CDR3 nucleotides: TGTGCCAGCAGCTCGGGACTCCCAAGCTCCTACGAGCAGTACTTC. Protein sequence: CASSSGLPSSYEQYF. The variable domain in full, with the rest retrieved from reference TRBV7-9 and TRBJ2-7, is DTGVSQNPRHKITKRGQNVTFRCDPISEHNRLYWYRQTLGQGPEFLTYFQNEAQLEKSRLLSDRFSAERPKGSFSTLEIQRTEQGDSAMYLCASSSGLPSSYEQYFGPGTRLTVT.

The rearrangement uses TRBV6-5 and TRBJ2-2; no clear D. Trimming removed 10 bases from V and 7 bases from J, with 10 bases in between. The length of the CDR3 is 11 residues. Germline V lookup: CDR1 MNHEY, CDR2 SVGAGI. CDR3 nucleotides: TGTGCCATCTCCTCGGGCGGGGAGCTGTTTTTT. It yields the protein CAISSGGELFF.

The genes are TRBV5-3 and TRBJ1-3; D ambiguous. TRBV5-3 belongs to the ORF category, with a function that is uncertain. Trimming removed 4 bases from V and 2 bases from J, with 19 bases in between. CDR3 length: 17 amino acids. CDR3: CARSHPSLGKAGNTIYF. Written as DNA, the CDR3 is TGTGCCAGAAGCCACCCATCACTCGGGAAGGCTGGAAACACCATATATTTT.

The gene calls are TRBV23-1 and TRBJ1-5; unclear D gene. TRBV23-1 is recorded as an ORF, its role being uncertain. The CDR3 length is 14 residues. Trimming removed 2 bases at V and 4 bases at J, with 9 bases between. The DNA of the CDR3 is TGCGCCAGCAGTCAAGGAATCCGTAATCAGCCCCAGCATTTT. This sequence encodes CASSQGIRNQPQHF.

J is TRBJ1-3 and V is TRBV10-3; D unclear. Germline V gene lookup returns CDR1 ENHRY and CDR2 SYGVKD. CDR3 length: 14 amino acids. Trimming left V 3 bases short and J 0 bases short, with 6 bases between. CDR3 bases: TGTGCCATCAGTGACAACAGCTCTGGAAACACCATATATTTT. Its translation is CAISDNSSGNTIYF.

The gene calls are TRBV6-5 and TRBJ2-2; D is undetermined. CDR1 and CDR2 from the germline V gene are MNHEY and SVGAGI. Trimming pared 7 bases from V and 5 bases from J, leaving 17 bases between. The CDR3 covers 15 residues. As DNA, the CDR3 is TGTGCCAGCAAATCCCAAAGAATAGGGACCGGGGAGCTGTTTTTT. Its translation is CASKSQRIGTGELFF.

A single count supports this clone. The chain couples TRBV19 to TRBJ2-7, with D uncertain. From germline, CDR1 is LNHDA and CDR2 SQIVND (reference sequence). V lost 4 bases and J 7 bases, leaving 11 bases between the germline ends. There are 12 residues in the CDR3. In DNA, the CDR3 is TGTGCCAGTAGTAGTCGAATCGGGGAGCAGTACTTC. This encodes CASSSRIGEQYF. The variable domain in full, completed from reference TRBV19 and TRBJ2-7, reads DGGITQSPKYLFRKEGQNVTLSCEQNLNHDAMYWYRQDPGQGLRLIYYSQIVNDFQKGDIAEGYSVSREKKESFPLTVTSAQKNPTAFYLCASSSRIGEQYFGPGTRLTVT.

The V and J genes are TRBV6-4 and TRBJ2-3; D is possibly TRBD1 (5 bases). The CDR3 contains 14 residues. V dropped 2 bases and J dropped 0 bases, with 6 bases sitting between them. CDR1 MRHNA and CDR2 SNTAGT come from the germline V gene. CDR3 residues: CASSDRGSTDTQYF. The CDR3 DNA is TGTGCCAGCAGTGACAGGGGCAGCACAGATACGCAGTATTTT.

The V call is TRBV5-1, the J call TRBJ1-5; possible D gene TRBD1, 6 bases. V dropped 4 bases and J dropped 0 bases, with 11 bases sitting between them. From germline, CDR1 is SGHRS and CDR2 YFSETQ. There are 15 residues in the CDR3. CDR3 in amino acids: CASSPGTTSNQPQHF. The CDR3 DNA reads as TGCGCCAGCAGCCCCGGGACAACTAGCAATCAGCCCCAGCATTTT. Supplemented by reference TRBV5-1 and TRBJ1-5, the full variable domain reads KAGVTQTPRYLIKTRGQQVTLSCSPISGHRSVSWYQQTPGQGLQFLFEYFSETQRNKGNFPGRFSGRQFSNSRSEMNVSTLELGDSALYLCASSPGTTSNQPQHFGDGTRLSIL.

The V call is TRBV5-1, the J call TRBJ2-5; possible D gene TRBD1, 6 bases. The length of the CDR3 is 12 residues. Germline CDR1 reads SGHRS; CDR2 reads YFSETQ. V lost 5 bases and J lost 8, with 13 bases in between. CDR3: CASSVQGITQYF. The CDR3 bases are TGCGCCAGCAGTGTACAGGGAATCACCCAGTACTTC.